One T cell receptor beta chain is described in this entry. The CDR3 sequence is 15 residues long. CDR1 and CDR2 (germline): SGHNT, YYREEE (reference sequence). Trimming removed 4 bases from V and 8 bases from J; junction bases left unmatched: 12. The repertoire was sequenced with immunoSEQ multiplex PCR; TCRdb's copy has only in-frame clones and lacks some. The sample comprises 250,000 to 300,000 clones, about nine tenths of which are singletons, and about 1.7% rests with the top ten. This entry is derived from a study of blood T cell repertoires in COVID-19. Across the study: T cells, B-cell-depleted T cells, or PBMCs supplied cDNA or gDNA.

The chain couples TRBV5-4 to TRBJ1-2; 9 bases line up with TRBD1. The origin of this receptor is a woman between 40 and 50 years old who had recovered from COVID-19. Sequenced sample: PBMCs or T cells enriched from blood (not recorded which). The CDR3 region is CASSPGQGSMYGYTF. In DNA, the CDR3 is TGTGCCAGCAGCCCCGGACAGGGGTCGATGTACGGCTACACCTTC.